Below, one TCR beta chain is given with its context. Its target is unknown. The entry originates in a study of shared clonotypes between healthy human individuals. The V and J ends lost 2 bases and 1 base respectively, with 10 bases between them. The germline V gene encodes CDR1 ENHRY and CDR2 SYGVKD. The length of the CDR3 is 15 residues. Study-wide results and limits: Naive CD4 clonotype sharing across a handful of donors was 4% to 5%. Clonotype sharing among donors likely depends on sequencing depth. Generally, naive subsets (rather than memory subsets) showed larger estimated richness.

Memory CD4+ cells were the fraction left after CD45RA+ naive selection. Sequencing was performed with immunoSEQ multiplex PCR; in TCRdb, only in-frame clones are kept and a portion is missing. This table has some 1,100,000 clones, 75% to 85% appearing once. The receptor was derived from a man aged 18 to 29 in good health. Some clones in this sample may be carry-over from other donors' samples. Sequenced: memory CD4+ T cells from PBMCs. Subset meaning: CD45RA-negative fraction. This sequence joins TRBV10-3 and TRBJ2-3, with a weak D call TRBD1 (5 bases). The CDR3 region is CAISEQGSGTDTQYF. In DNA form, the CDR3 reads TGTGCCATCAGTGAGCAGGGCTCGGGCACAGATACGCAGTATTTT.